This entry lists 13 T cell receptor beta chains sequenced from one sample in a study of cytomegalovirus exposure and HLA in healthy donors. The PCR made use of 60 Vbeta and 13 Jbeta primers. Clones were read by immunoSEQ multiplex PCR, and TCRdb kept only the in-frame ones, dropping some. This table holds 95,000 to 150,000 clones, just over 15% found once. The sample consisted of PBMCs. The origin of the receptors is a young woman in good health and CMV-seronegative.

CDR3 in amino acids: CASSVGGRAGGSNTGELFF. For the CDR3, the DNA is TGTGCCAGCAGCGTAGGGGGGCGGGCAGGGGGGTCGAACACCGGGGAGCTGTTTTTT. The genes are TRBV9 and TRBJ2-2; D is possibly TRBD1 (7 bases). V lost 0 bases to trimming and J lost 0 bases, with 18 bases between them. Germline V gene data show CDR1 as SGDLS and CDR2 as YYNGEE. The CDR3 extends over 19 amino acids.

The V gene is TRBV28, the J gene TRBJ2-5; 14 bases line up with TRBD2. The junction had 7 bases not matched to a gene; V was cut back by 6 bases and J by 4 bases. Germline V CDR1 and CDR2: MDHEN, SYDVKM. This CDR3 spans 16 amino acids. The CDR3 nucleotides are TGTGCCAGCAGGAGCCCGACTAGCGGGGGGGGAGAGACCCAGTACTTC. Its translation is CASRSPTSGGGETQYF.

This clone was observed a few times. The gene calls are TRBV19 and TRBJ1-6; weak D call: TRBD1 (6 bases). V was shortened by 8 bases and J by 5 bases, with 13 bases between the two germline ends. The CDR3 runs to 14 residues. CDR1 and CDR2 (germline): LNHDA, SQIVND (reference sequence). The CDR3: CASRTGSNNSPLHF. CDR3 nucleotide sequence: TGTGCCAGTCGCACAGGGTCCAATAATTCACCCCTCCACTTT.

The genes are TRBV13 and TRBJ2-1, with TRBD2 identical over 12 bases. Germline CDR1 PRHDT, CDR2 FYEKMQ (reference sequence). With 5 bases clipped from V and 10 bases from J, the junction kept 9 bases outside the gene matches. This CDR3 is built from 15 residues. The CDR3 region has the DNA TGTGCCAGCAGCACCCGACTAGCGGGAGTAAGAGAGCAGTTCTTC. Amino acids: CASSTRLAGVREQFF.

This clone was counted between two and nine times. The V gene is TRBV28, the J gene TRBJ1-2; D perhaps matches TRBD1 (5 bases). Trimming left V 10 bases short and J 2 bases short, with 14 bases between. The CDR3 totals 13 residues. Germline lookup yields CDR1 MDHEN and CDR2 SYDVKM. The CDR3 region is CATIDGGNYGYTF. CDR3 nucleotides: TGTGCCACCATTGACGGGGGAAACTATGGCTACACCTTC.

The CDR3 nucleotides read TGTGCCAGCAGCCAACGTAGCCAGAACAATGAGCAGTTCTTC. Translating it yields CASSQRSQNNEQFF. The chain combines TRBV7-9 with TRBJ2-1; the D is unclear. Trimming stripped 5 bases from V and 5 bases from J, with 13 bases between. CDR3 length equals 14 residues. Germline V gives CDR1 SEHNR, CDR2 FQNEAQ (reference sequence).

The table lists this clone with a count of one. The chain combines TRBV28 with TRBJ2-7, with D possibly being TRBD2 (6 bases). The germline V and J ends were trimmed by 8 bases and 2 bases, with 10 bases remaining between them. Per the germline V gene, CDR1 is MDHEN and CDR2 is SYDVKM. CDR3 length equals 12 residues. The CDR3 reads CASGRDPYEQYF. The CDR3 nucleotides read TGTGCCAGCGGGCGGGACCCCTACGAGCAGTACTTC.

There are a few counts of this clone. The rearrangement links TRBV10-3 to TRBJ2-7; 12 nucleotides align to TRBD2. This CDR3 has 19 residues. Trimming at V came to 5 bases and at J to 5 bases, leaving 19 bases not matched to a gene. Germline V gene lookup returns CDR1 ENHRY and CDR2 SYGVKD. CDR3 amino acids: CAISHGGLAGGMGDDEQYF. The CDR3 region has the DNA TGTGCCATCAGTCACGGCGGGCTAGCGGGGGGGATGGGTGACGACGAGCAGTACTTC.

This clone appeared a few times. The chain carries TRBV10-3 and TRBJ1-1; no clear D gene. The CDR3 consists of 14 residues. Between the trimmed V and J ends, which lost 3 bases and 5 bases, there was a span of 13 bases. From germline, CDR1 is ENHRY and CDR2 SYGVKD. The CDR3 DNA follows: TGTGCCATCAGTGAAGGACGGGAAAGAACTGAAGCTTTCTTT. Amino acid sequence: CAISEGRERTEAFF.

The V and J genes are TRBV5-1 and TRBJ2-2, with TRBD1 identical over 9 bases. Looked up from germline, CDR1 is SGHRS and CDR2 is YFSETQ. This CDR3 contains 16 residues. The ends lost 2 bases at V and 8 bases at J; junction bases unmatched: 10. In DNA, the CDR3 is TGCGCCAGCAGCTTAACCGGGACAGGGCTTCCGGGGGAGCTGTTTTTT. Protein sequence: CASSLTGTGLPGELFF.

The CDR3: CASSAQNRGQDTEAFF. CDR3 DNA sequence: TGTGCCAGCAGTGCTCAAAACAGGGGGCAGGACACTGAAGCTTTCTTT. The chain has TRBV27 and TRBJ1-1, with TRBD1 identical over 9 bases. V gave up 5 bases and J gave up 3 bases; unmatched junction bases: 10. This CDR3 comprises 16 residues. Germline-derived CDR1 and CDR2 are MNHEY and SMNVEV (reference sequence).

This clone has just a few counts. This chain links TRBV2 with TRBJ2-3; TRBD2 aligns across 15 bases. There are 16 residues in the CDR3. Germline V gives CDR1 SNHLY, CDR2 FYNNEI. With 4 bases clipped from V and 5 bases from J, the junction kept 4 bases outside the gene matches. The CDR3, as DNA: TGTGCCAGCAGTGGGACTAGCGGGGGGGCAGTAGATACGCAGTATTTT. It codes for CASSGTSGGAVDTQYF.

This chain links TRBV19 with TRBJ2-5; D may be TRBD2 (6 bases). The J call may be incorrect, as the DNA end agrees better with TRBJ2-7. There are 14 residues in the CDR3. Per the germline V gene, CDR1 is LNHDA and CDR2 is SQIVND (reference sequence). CDR3 sequence reads: CASSRGGGNYEQYF. The CDR3 DNA follows: TGTGCCAGTAGCCGGGGTGGGGGGAACTACGAGCAGTACTTC.